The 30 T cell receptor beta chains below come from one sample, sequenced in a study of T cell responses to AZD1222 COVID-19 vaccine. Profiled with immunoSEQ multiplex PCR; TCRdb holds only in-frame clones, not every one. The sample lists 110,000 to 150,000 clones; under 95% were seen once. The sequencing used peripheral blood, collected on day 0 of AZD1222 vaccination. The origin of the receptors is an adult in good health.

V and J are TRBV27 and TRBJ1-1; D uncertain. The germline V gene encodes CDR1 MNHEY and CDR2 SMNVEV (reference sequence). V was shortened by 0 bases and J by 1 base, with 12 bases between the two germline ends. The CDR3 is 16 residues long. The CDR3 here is CASSLSTGRRNTEAFF. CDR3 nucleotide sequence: TGTGCCAGCAGTTTATCGACCGGGCGTCGGAACACTGAAGCTTTCTTT.

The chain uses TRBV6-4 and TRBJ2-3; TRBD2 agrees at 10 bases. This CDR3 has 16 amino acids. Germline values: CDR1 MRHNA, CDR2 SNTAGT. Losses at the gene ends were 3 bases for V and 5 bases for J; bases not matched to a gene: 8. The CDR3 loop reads CASSEQKRGGLDTQYF. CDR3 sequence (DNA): TGTGCCAGCAGTGAACAGAAGCGGGGGGGCCTAGATACGCAGTATTTT.

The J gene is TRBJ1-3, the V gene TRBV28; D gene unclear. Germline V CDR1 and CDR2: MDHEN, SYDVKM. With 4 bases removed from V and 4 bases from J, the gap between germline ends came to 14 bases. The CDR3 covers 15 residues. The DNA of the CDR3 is TGTGCCAGCAGTTCACCTACATTGGACGGAAACACCATATATTTT. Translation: CASSSPTLDGNTIYF.

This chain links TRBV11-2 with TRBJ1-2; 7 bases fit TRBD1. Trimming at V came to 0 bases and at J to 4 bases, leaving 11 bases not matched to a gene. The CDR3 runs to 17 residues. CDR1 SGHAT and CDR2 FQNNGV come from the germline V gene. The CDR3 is CASSLERDSYFSYGYTF. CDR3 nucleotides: TGTGCCAGCAGCTTAGAACGGGACAGTTATTTTTCCTATGGCTACACCTTC.

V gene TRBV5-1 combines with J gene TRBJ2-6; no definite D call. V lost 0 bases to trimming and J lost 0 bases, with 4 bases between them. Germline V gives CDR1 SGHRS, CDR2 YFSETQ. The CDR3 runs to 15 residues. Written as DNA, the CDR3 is TGCGCCAGCAGCTTGGCCAACTCTGGGGCCAACGTCCTGACTTTC. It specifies CASSLANSGANVLTF.

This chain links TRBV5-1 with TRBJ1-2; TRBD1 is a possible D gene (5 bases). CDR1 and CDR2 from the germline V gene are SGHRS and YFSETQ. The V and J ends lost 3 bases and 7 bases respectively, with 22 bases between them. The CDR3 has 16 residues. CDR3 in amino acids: CASSSRTGTRGSGYTF. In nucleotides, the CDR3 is TGCGCCAGCAGCTCCCGTACCGGGACCCGGGGTAGTGGCTACACCTTC.

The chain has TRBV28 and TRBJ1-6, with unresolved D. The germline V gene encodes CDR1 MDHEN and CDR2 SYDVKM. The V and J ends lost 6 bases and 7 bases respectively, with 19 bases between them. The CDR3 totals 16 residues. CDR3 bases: TGTGCCAGCAGCCCTCCGGACGTCGAGAGGAATTCACCCCTCCACTTT. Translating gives CASSPPDVERNSPLHF.

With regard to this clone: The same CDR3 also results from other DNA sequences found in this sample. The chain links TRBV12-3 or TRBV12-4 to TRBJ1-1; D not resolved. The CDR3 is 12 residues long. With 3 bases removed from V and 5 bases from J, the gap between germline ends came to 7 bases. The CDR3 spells CASSFLRTEAFF. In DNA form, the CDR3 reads TGTGCCAGCAGTTTTTTGCGGACTGAAGCTTTCTTT.

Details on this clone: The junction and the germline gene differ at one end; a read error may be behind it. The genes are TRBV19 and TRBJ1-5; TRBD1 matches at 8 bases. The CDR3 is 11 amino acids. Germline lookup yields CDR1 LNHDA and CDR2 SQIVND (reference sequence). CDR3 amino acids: CASRFKGQVAF. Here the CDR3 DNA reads TGTGCCAGTCGTTTCAAGGGACAGGTTGCTTTT.

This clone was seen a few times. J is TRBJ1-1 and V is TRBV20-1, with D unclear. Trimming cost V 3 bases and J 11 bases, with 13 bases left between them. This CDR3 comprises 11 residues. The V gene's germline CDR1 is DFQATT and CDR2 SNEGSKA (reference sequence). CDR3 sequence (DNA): TGCAGTGCTAGGTCCCAAGTCACCGCTTTCTTT. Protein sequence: CSARSQVTAFF.

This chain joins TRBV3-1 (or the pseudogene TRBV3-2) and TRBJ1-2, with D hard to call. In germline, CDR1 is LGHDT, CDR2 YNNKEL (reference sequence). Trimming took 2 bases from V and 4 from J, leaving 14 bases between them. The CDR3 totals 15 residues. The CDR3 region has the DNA TGTGCCAGCAGCCAACGCGGGCGTCGTGTCTATGGCTACACCTTC. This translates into CASSQRGRRVYGYTF.

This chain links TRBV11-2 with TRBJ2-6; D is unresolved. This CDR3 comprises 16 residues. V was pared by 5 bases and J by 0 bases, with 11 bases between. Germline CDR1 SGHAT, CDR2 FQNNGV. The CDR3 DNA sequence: TGTGCCAGCAGCCCCTGGACCAGCTCTGGGGCCAACGTCCTGACTTTC. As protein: CASSPWTSSGANVLTF.

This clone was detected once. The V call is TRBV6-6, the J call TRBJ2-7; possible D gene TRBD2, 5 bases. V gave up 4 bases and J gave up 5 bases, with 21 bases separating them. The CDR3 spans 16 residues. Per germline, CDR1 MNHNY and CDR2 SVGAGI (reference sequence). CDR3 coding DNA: TGTGCCAGCAGTTCCTCCTCGGGGATACCGGTCCACGAGCAGTACTTC. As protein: CASSSSSGIPVHEQYF.

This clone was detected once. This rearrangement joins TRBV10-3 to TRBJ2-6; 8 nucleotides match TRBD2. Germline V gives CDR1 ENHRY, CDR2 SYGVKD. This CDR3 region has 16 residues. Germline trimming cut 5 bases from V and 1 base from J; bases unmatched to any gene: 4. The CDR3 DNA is TGTGCCATCAGTCGGGAGGGGGATTCTGGGGCCAACGTCCTGACTTTC. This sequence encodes CAISREGDSGANVLTF.

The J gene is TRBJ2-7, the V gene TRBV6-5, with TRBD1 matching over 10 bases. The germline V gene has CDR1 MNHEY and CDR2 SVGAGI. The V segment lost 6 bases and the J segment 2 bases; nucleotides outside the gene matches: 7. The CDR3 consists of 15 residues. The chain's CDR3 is CASSDGQGVTYEQYF. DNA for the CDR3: TGTGCCAGCAGCGACGGACAGGGGGTAACCTACGAGCAGTACTTC.

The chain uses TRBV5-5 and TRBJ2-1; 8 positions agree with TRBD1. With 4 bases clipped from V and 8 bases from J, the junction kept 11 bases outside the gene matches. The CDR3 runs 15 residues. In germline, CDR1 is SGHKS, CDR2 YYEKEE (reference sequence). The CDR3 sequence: CASSDGTGKGYEQFF. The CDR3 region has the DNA TGTGCCAGCAGCGACGGGACAGGCAAGGGCTATGAGCAGTTCTTC.

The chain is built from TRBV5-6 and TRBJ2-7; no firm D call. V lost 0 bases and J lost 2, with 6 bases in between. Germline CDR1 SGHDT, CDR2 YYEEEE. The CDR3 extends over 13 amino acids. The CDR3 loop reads CASSLAGTYEQYF. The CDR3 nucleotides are TGTGCCAGCAGCTTGGCGGGTACCTACGAGCAGTACTTC.

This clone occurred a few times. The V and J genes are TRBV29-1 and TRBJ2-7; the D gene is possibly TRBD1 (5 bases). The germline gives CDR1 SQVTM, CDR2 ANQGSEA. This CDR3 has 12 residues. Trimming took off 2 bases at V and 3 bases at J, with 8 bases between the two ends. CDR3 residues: CSVEMTDYEQYF. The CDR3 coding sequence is TGCAGCGTTGAAATGACAGACTACGAGCAGTACTTC.

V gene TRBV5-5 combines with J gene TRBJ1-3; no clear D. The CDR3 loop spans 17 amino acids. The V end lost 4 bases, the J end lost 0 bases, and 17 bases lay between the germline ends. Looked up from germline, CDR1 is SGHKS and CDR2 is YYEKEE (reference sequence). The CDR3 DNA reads TGTGCCAGCAGCAAGTGGACGGGATCCAGCTCTGGAAACACCATATATTTT. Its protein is CASSKWTGSSSGNTIYF.

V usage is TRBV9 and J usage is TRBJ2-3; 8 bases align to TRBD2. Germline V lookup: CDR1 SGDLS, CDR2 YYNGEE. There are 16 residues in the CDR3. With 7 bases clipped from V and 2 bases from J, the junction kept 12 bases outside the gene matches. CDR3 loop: CASAEGAGAYTDTQYF. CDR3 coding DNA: TGTGCCAGCGCTGAGGGAGCGGGGGCGTACACAGATACGCAGTATTTT.

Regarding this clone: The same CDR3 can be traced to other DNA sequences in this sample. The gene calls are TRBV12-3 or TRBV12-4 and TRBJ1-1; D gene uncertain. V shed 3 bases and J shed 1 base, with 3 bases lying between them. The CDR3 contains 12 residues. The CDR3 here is CASSFPNTEAFF. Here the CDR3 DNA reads TGTGCCAGCAGTTTTCCGAACACTGAAGCTTTCTTT.

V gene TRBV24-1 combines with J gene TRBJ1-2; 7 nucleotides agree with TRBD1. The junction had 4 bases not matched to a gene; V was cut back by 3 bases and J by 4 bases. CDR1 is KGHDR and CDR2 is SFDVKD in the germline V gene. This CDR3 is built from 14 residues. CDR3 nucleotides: TGTGCCACCAGTGATCGGACAGGCACCTATGGCTACACCTTC. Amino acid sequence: CATSDRTGTYGYTF.

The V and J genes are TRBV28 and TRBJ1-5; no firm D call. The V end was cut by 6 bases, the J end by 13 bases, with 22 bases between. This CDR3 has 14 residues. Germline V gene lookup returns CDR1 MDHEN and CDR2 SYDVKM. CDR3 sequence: CASSQSSWANQQHF. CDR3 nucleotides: TGTGCCAGCAGCCAGTCTTCTTGGGCCAACCAACAGCATTTT. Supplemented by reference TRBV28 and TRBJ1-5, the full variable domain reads DVKVTQSSRYLVKRTGEKVFLECVQDMDHENMFWYRQDPGLGLRLIYFSYDVKMKEKGDIPEGYSVSREKKERFSLILESASTNQTSMYLCASSQSSWANQQHFGDGTRLSIL.

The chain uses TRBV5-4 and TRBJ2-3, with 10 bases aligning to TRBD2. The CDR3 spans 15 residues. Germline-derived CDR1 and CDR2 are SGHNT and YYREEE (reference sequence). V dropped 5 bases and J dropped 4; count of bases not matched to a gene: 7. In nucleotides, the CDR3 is TGTGCCAGCAGTATTAGCGGGGGGCCTCCAGATACGCAGTATTTT. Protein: CASSISGGPPDTQYF.

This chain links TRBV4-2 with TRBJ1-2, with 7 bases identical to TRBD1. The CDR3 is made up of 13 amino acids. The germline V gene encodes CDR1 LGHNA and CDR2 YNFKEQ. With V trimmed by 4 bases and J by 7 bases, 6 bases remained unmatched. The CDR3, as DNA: TGTGCCAGCAGCCCGGAACAGGGGAGTGGCTACACCTTC. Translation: CASSPEQGSGYTF.

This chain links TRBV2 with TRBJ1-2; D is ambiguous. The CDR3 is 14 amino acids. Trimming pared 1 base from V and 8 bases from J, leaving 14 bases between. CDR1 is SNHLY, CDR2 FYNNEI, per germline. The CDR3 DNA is TGTGCCAGCAGTGAAGATGAGCGCTCCGGAGGCTACACCTTC. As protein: CASSEDERSGGYTF.

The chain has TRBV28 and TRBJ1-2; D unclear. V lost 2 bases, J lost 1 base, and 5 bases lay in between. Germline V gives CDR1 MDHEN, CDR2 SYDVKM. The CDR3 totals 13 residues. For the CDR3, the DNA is TGTGCCAGCAGTTTAGGAGTTAACTATGGCTACACCTTC. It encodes CASSLGVNYGYTF.

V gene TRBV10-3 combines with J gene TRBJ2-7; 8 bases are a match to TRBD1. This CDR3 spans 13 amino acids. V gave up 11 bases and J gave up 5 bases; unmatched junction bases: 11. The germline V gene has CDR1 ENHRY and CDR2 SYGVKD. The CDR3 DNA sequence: TGTGCCGCGACAGGGGTTCTAAATAACGAGCAGTACTTC. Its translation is CAATGVLNNEQYF.

The chain's CDR3 is CASSWGVGDTQYF. The DNA of the CDR3 is TGCGCCAGCAGCTGGGGGGTTGGGGATACGCAGTATTTT. V usage is TRBV4-1 and J usage is TRBJ2-3, with D tentatively TRBD2 (6 bases). The germline CDR1 and CDR2 sequences are MGHRA and YSYEKL. Deletions cut 5 bases from V and 6 bases from J, with 12 bases between. The CDR3 covers 13 residues.

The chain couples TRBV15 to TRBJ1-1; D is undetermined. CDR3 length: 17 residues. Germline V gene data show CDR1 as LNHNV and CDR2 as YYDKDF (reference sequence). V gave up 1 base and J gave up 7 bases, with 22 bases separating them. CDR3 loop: CATSRAPRFFRRVEAFF. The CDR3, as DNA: TGTGCCACCAGCAGAGCCCCCAGGTTCTTTCGGAGGGTTGAAGCTTTCTTT.